This T cell receptor (beta chain) stems from a study of vaccination effects on CD4 cells after COVID-19. The culture ran for nine to eleven days, and then CD4+ T cells were isolated. Measured with immunoSEQ multiplex PCR; TCRdb has only the in-frame clones, and not every one. This table has 37,000 or so clones, 65% to 70% appearing once. This CDR3 is 15 amino acids long. V was clipped by 5 bases and J by 4 bases; unmatched bases: 7. Germline assignment: CDR1 MNHEY and CDR2 SVGAGI. Concerning this clone: Its cognate antigen is unknown.

This chain joins TRBV6-5 and TRBJ2-7; 11 bases are shared with TRBD2. The TCR originated in a human donor who received a COVID-19 vaccine. The input for sequencing was CD4+ T cells from PBMCs cultured without peptide, taken before COVID-19 vaccination. The CDR3 loop reads CASSPPGTSGYEQYF. CDR3 nucleotides: TGTGCCAGCAGTCCCCCCGGGACTAGCGGTTACGAGCAGTACTTC.